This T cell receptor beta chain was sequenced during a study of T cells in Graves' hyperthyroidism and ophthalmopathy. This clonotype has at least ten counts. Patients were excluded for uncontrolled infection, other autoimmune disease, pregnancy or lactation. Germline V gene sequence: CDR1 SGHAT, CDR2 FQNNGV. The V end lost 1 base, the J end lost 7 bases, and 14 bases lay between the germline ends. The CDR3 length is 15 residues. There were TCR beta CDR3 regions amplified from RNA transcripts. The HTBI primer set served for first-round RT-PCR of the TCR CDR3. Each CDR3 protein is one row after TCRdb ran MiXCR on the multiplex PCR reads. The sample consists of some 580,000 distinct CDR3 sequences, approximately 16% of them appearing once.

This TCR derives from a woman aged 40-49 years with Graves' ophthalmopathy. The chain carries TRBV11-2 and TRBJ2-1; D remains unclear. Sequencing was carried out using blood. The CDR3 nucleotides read TGTGCCAGCAGCTTAGTTGGTAGCAGGCCAAATGAGCAGTTCTTC. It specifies CASSLVGSRPNEQFF.